Each of the 6 T cell receptor beta chains below was sequenced from the same sample in a study of regulatory T cells in long-lasting Graves disease (dated by TCRdb to 2020 to 2022). In the paper's terms, the time point label means: newly diagnosed GD, antithyroid drugs for less than 3 months. For both TCR sequencing and RNA sequencing, RNA was extracted from PBMCs in TRIzol. The receptor library was made with multiplex PCR. Sequencing used an Illumina HiSeq 4000. To build TCR beta libraries, CDR3 regions were amplified by Arm-PCR using iRepertoire HTBI primers. TCRdb trimmed the raw reads at Q25, called clones with MiXCR and kept productive beta chains. Entries are consolidated by CDR3 protein sequence, retaining the most common genes and DNA. This sample lists 300,000 to 400,000 distinct CDR3 sequences; over 15% were detected once. 30% of the sample belongs to the ten largest clones. These data were also reused for a study on T cells in Graves' hyperthyroidism and ophthalmopathy.

The starting material was peripheral blood mononuclear cells (PBMCs), obtained at new diagnosis, from a patient treated with antithyroid drugs. The source is a man aged 40-49 years with Graves disease. Donor details come from another sample of the same person, matched by shared clones.

The chain has TRBV7-9 and TRBJ1-1; D is perhaps TRBD1 (5 bases). V shed 2 bases and J shed 9 bases, with 10 bases lying between them. Per germline, CDR1 SEHNR and CDR2 FQNEAQ (reference sequence). The CDR3 length is 12 residues. The CDR3 is CASSLTGSQAFF. The CDR3 nucleotides read TGTGCCAGCAGCTTAACAGGCAGCCAAGCTTTCTTT.

This clonotype has a count of ten or more. This rearrangement joins TRBV5-1 to TRBJ1-5, with D possibly being TRBD1 (6 bases). Trimming left V 2 bases short and J 5 bases short, with 11 bases between. The CDR3 spans 14 residues. CDR1 is SGHRS, CDR2 YFSETQ, per germline. CDR3 sequence reads: CASSLQGGDQPQHF. For the CDR3, the DNA is TGCGCCAGCAGCTTACAGGGAGGGGATCAGCCCCAGCATTTT.

This clonotype has only a few counts. This chain links TRBV4-3 with TRBJ1-3; perhaps TRBD1 as D (6 bases). The CDR3 runs 14 residues. V was clipped by 0 bases and J by 6 bases, with 9 bases between them. Germline V lookup: CDR1 LGHNA, CDR2 YSLEER. CDR3 amino acids: CASSQEQGLNTIYF. The CDR3 DNA is TGCGCCAGCAGCCAAGAGCAGGGGTTAAACACCATATATTTT.

This chain connects TRBV20-1 to TRBJ2-7, with 9 positions matching TRBD1. V gave up 3 bases and J gave up 3 bases; unmatched junction bases: 12. The CDR3 is 16 amino acids. Per germline, CDR1 DFQATT and CDR2 SNEGSKA (reference sequence). CDR3 DNA: TGCAGTGCTAGGCTTTCCGGGACAGGGTTTTTCTACGAGCAGTACTTC. Encoded protein: CSARLSGTGFFYEQYF.

This clonotype came up once. The rearrangement joins TRBV4-2 to TRBJ1-3; D not resolved. The CDR3 consists of 15 residues. Trimming stripped 3 bases from V and 0 bases from J, with 9 bases between. The V gene's germline CDR1 is LGHNA and CDR2 YNFKEQ. The CDR3 coding sequence is TGTGCCAGCAGCCAGTCACAGTTCTCTGGAAACACCATATATTTT. It yields the protein CASSQSQFSGNTIYF.

There are many counts of this clonotype. The V and J genes are TRBV6-1 and TRBJ1-5, with 9 bases that match TRBD1. Looked up from germline, CDR1 is MNHNS and CDR2 is SASEGT. The J segment lost 6 bases and the V segment lost 3 bases, leaving 9 bases of the junction unmatched. This CDR3 has 16 amino acids. The CDR3 DNA reads TGTGCCAGCAGTGACCAGGGACAGGGAGGATTTCAGCCCCAGCATTTT. Amino acids: CASSDQGQGGFQPQHF.